This T cell receptor beta chain was recorded in a study of technical replicates of blood from a handful of donors. Per the germline V gene, CDR1 is MGHRA and CDR2 is YSYEKL. The CDR3 has 16 amino acids. V shed 4 bases and J shed 5 bases, with 20 bases lying between them. Libraries were prepared by immunoSEQ multiplex PCR; TCRdb keeps only in-frame clonotypes and omits some of them. There are 65,000 to 80,000 clones in the sample; 92% occur only once, and approximately 0.4% lies in the top ten. Sample: T cells isolated from PBMCs. The receptor comes from a human donor in good health. The V call is TRBV4-1, the J call TRBJ2-5, with a possible D match to TRBD1 (8 bases). The CDR3 coding sequence is TGCGCCAGCAGCCCTAGAACAGGGGGGGGTCCGGAGACCCAGTACTTC. It specifies CASSPRTGGGPETQYF.